Presented here are 13 T cell receptor beta chains from one specimen sequenced in a study of cytomegalovirus exposure and HLA in healthy donors. This PCR relied on a set of 60 Vbeta primers and 13 Jbeta primers. Profiled with immunoSEQ multiplex PCR; TCRdb holds only in-frame clones, not every one. This sample has 190,000 or so clones, with under 85% found just once. Sequences were obtained from PBMCs. These receptors came from a man in his forties or fifties in good health and CMV-seronegative.

J is TRBJ2-2 and V is TRBV7-3; D is perhaps TRBD1 (6 bases). Germline CDR1 SGHTA, CDR2 FQGTGA. The CDR3 extends over 14 amino acids. With 0 bases removed from V and 5 bases from J, the gap between germline ends came to 7 bases. CDR3 region: CASSLTGGTGELFF. The DNA of the CDR3 is TGTGCCAGCAGCTTAACAGGGGGAACCGGGGAGCTGTTTTTT.

The CDR3 coding sequence is TGTGCCAGCAGTACTAGCGGGAGTTCCTACGAGCAGTACTTC. It specifies CASSTSGSSYEQYF. The rearrangement joins TRBV7-9 to TRBJ2-7; 11 bases map to TRBD2. This CDR3 contains 14 residues. V was pared by 6 bases and J by 1 base, with 2 bases of the junction left unmatched. Germline CDR1 and CDR2: SEHNR and FQNEAQ (reference sequence).

V is TRBV21-1 and J is TRBJ1-3. TRBV21-1 is assigned pseudogene status. The CDR3 consists of 13 residues. The CDR3 reads CASYKRFGNTIYF. The CDR3 DNA reads as TGTGCCAGCTATAAGAGGTTTGGAAACACCATATATTTT.

The chain has TRBV2 and TRBJ2-7, with D uncertain. From germline, CDR1 is SNHLY and CDR2 FYNNEI. V shed 7 bases and J shed 2 bases, with 18 bases lying between them. The CDR3 has 15 amino acids. DNA of the CDR3: TGTGCCAGCATATCCACTGACACCCAGACCTACGAGCAGTACTTC. This translates into CASISTDTQTYEQYF.

This clone was observed once. The chain employs TRBV5-6 and TRBJ1-2, with a possible D match to TRBD1 (5 bases). In germline, CDR1 is SGHDT, CDR2 YYEEEE. The CDR3 has 13 residues. Trimming stripped 0 bases from V and 2 bases from J, with 5 bases between. This CDR3 reads CASSLEGNYGYTF. Here the CDR3 DNA reads TGTGCCAGCAGCTTGGAGGGGAACTATGGCTACACCTTC. Using reference TRBV5-6 and TRBJ1-2 for the parts outside the CDR3, the full variable domain is DAGVTQSPTHLIKTRGQQVTLRCSPKSGHDTVSWYQQALGQGPQFIFQYYEEEERQRGNFPDRFSGHQFPNYSSELNVNALLLGDSALYLCASSLEGNYGYTFGSGTRLTVV.

This sequence joins TRBV11-3 and TRBJ2-1, with TRBD2 matching over 11 bases. CDR1 is SGHNT, CDR2 YENEEA, per germline. This CDR3 region has 15 residues. V lost 1 base and J lost 10; bases outside the gene matches: 6. The CDR3 region is CASSLGASGGTEQFF. CDR3 DNA sequence: TGTGCCAGCAGCTTAGGGGCTAGCGGGGGGACGGAGCAGTTCTTC.

The chain joins TRBV30 to TRBJ2-1, with 7 positions matching TRBD1. The CDR3 runs to 17 residues. The V gene end was trimmed by 3 bases and the J gene end by 7 bases; junction bases not matched to a gene: 18. Germline V gene lookup returns CDR1 GTSNPN and CDR2 SVGIG (reference sequence). CDR3 residues: CAWSTGDLRGPRNEQFF. CDR3 nucleotide sequence: TGTGCCTGGAGCACAGGGGATCTTCGAGGGCCGAGAAATGAGCAGTTCTTC.

J is TRBJ2-1 and V is TRBV5-8; D is perhaps TRBD1 (5 bases). V lost 0 bases to trimming and J lost 5 bases, with 9 bases between them. There are 14 residues in the CDR3. Germline loops: CDR1 SGHTS, CDR2 YDEGEE. Here the CDR3 reads CASSLAQADNEQFF. The CDR3 DNA is TGTGCCAGCAGCTTGGCACAGGCCGACAATGAGCAGTTCTTC.

The chain uses TRBV5-1 and TRBJ1-4, with D hard to call. The CDR3 loop spans 13 amino acids. Between the trimmed V and J ends, which lost 5 bases and 0 bases, there was a span of 5 bases. The V gene's germline CDR1 is SGHRS and CDR2 YFSETQ. The CDR3 DNA is TGCGCCAGCAGAACGGCAACTAATGAAAAACTGTTTTTT. Its translation is CASRTATNEKLFF.

J is TRBJ1-5 and V is TRBV28, with D possibly TRBD1 on 5 matching bases. The V end was cut by 3 bases, the J end by 4 bases, with 19 bases between. CDR1 and CDR2 from the germline V gene are MDHEN and SYDVKM. The CDR3 sequence is 17 residues long. The CDR3 bases are TGTGCCAGCAGTTTTTTGCTTAGAGGAGGGGTAAATCAGCCCCAGCATTTT. This translates into CASSFLLRGGVNQPQHF.

This clone showed up just once. V usage is TRBV29-1 and J usage is TRBJ2-7, with TRBD1 identical over 10 bases. This CDR3 has 13 amino acids. CDR1 and CDR2 (germline): SQVTM, ANQGSEA. J lost 1 base, V lost 6 bases, and 3 bases had no gene match. CDR3 loop: CSVRQGASYEQYF. The CDR3 DNA sequence: TGCAGCGTCAGACAGGGGGCTTCCTACGAGCAGTACTTC.

This clone was picked up a small number of times. The V gene is TRBV5-4, the J gene TRBJ2-1; 7 bases map to TRBD2. V lost 0 bases, J lost 4 bases, and 4 bases stayed unmatched. CDR3 length: 15 residues. The germline gives CDR1 SGHNT, CDR2 YYREEE (reference sequence). The CDR3 protein is CASSLEAGIYNEQFF. The CDR3 region has the DNA TGTGCCAGCAGCTTGGAAGCGGGGATTTACAATGAGCAGTTCTTC.

The chain has TRBV5-4 and TRBJ2-5; tentative D call: TRBD1 (6 bases). This CDR3 is 14 amino acids long. V lost 4 bases to trimming and J lost 5 bases, with 15 bases between them. The germline CDR1 and CDR2 sequences are SGHNT and YYREEE (reference sequence). The CDR3 DNA reads as TGTGCCAGCAGCCGGGACACCCAGAGGGAGACCCAGTACTTC. Residues: CASSRDTQRETQYF.